Below, 19 T cell receptor beta chains from the same sample are listed, as sequenced in a study of blood T cells in healthy people across ages. With a J-beta primer mix and a sample-barcoded 5' primer, a second PCR ran roughly 7 to 11 cycles. Each CDR3 protein is one row after TCRdb ran MiXCR on the 5' RACE reads. The data contain 600,000 to 1,000,000 distinct CDR3 sequences, around 25% of them singletons. The same data also went into a second study, on T cells of mothers and their children.

The sample taken for sequencing was blood. The source is a boy younger than 18 in good health.

This clonotype has a handful of counts. V gene TRBV2 combines with J gene TRBJ2-7, with 8 bases fitting TRBD1. V trimming: 7 bases; J trimming: 5 bases; junction bases outside the gene matches: 7. Germline CDR1 is SNHLY and CDR2 is FYNNEI. The CDR3 spans 13 residues. The CDR3 nucleotides are TGTGCCAGCATAGAGGACAGGGAGCACGAGCAGTACTTC. It codes for CASIEDREHEQYF.

The J gene is TRBJ1-2, the V gene TRBV7-3; no definite D call. The V and J ends lost 6 bases and 7 bases respectively, with 18 bases between them. The CDR3 has 14 residues. CDR1 SGHTA and CDR2 FQGTGA come from the germline V gene. DNA of the CDR3: TGTGCCAGCAGACCCCTCCCCGGTGGGTCTGGCTACACCTTC. Translation: CASRPLPGGSGYTF.

The chain joins TRBV4-1 to TRBJ2-2, with a possible D match to TRBD1 (6 bases). Per germline, CDR1 MGHRA and CDR2 YSYEKL. V was clipped by 2 bases and J by 2 bases, with 12 bases between them. The CDR3 sequence is 16 residues long. CDR3 loop: CASSQLGQINTGELFF. CDR3 DNA sequence: TGCGCCAGCAGCCAACTCGGACAGATTAACACCGGGGAGCTGTTTTTT.

A few counts support this clonotype. The J gene is TRBJ2-7, the V gene TRBV28; 9 positions agree with TRBD1. Losses at the gene ends were 5 bases for V and 4 bases for J; bases not matched to a gene: 9. Germline CDR1 and CDR2: MDHEN and SYDVKM. The CDR3 extends over 15 amino acids. The CDR3 sequence: CASSPPGTGSYEQYF. The CDR3 DNA reads as TGTGCCAGCAGTCCCCCCGGGACAGGGAGTTACGAGCAGTACTTC.

This chain uses TRBV27 with TRBJ2-7, with D tentatively TRBD2 (6 bases). CDR1 is MNHEY and CDR2 is SMNVEV in the germline V gene (reference sequence). V lost 11 bases and J 2 bases, leaving 19 bases between the germline ends. The CDR3 covers 14 residues. The DNA of the CDR3 is TGTGCCTGCCGTCCGGGACTTTCTACCTACGAGCAGTACTTC. Translation gives CACRPGLSTYEQYF.

The J gene is TRBJ1-3, the V gene TRBV18; tentatively, D is TRBD1 (5 bases). The CDR3 sequence is 18 residues long. With 3 bases removed from V and 3 bases from J, the gap between germline ends came to 21 bases. Germline-derived CDR1 and CDR2 are KGHSH and LQKENI. Here the CDR3 DNA reads TGTGCCAGCTCACCCCCGGGAGGGACTCCCACTCATGGAAACACCATATATTTT. Protein product: CASSPPGGTPTHGNTIYF.

This clonotype was found a few times. The V call is TRBV12-3 or TRBV12-4, the J call TRBJ1-1; a possible D gene is TRBD1 (5 bases). The V gene lost 1 base and the J gene lost 5 bases, with 14 bases spanning the gap. The CDR3 contains 15 residues. The CDR3 nucleotides are TGTGCCAGCAGTTTAGACGGCGGGGGTGTGACTGAAGCTTTCTTT. This sequence encodes CASSLDGGGVTEAFF.

The rearrangement uses TRBV19 and TRBJ1-1; TRBD1 matches 9 bases. The ends lost 7 bases at V and 4 bases at J; junction bases unmatched: 7. This CDR3 is built from 14 residues. Germline values: CDR1 LNHDA, CDR2 SQIVND (reference sequence). The CDR3: CASNEQGAVTEAFF. CDR3 nucleotides: TGTGCCAGTAACGAACAGGGGGCTGTCACTGAAGCTTTCTTT.

The genes are TRBV28 and TRBJ2-1, with TRBD1 matching over 10 bases. The CDR3 consists of 17 residues. CDR1 and CDR2 (germline): MDHEN, SYDVKM. V lost 6 bases to trimming and J lost 4 bases; unmatched junction nucleotides: 12. The CDR3 nucleotides are TGTGCCAGCAGACAATCCCTGCGGGGACAGGGGTACAATGAGCAGTTCTTC. Translation: CASRQSLRGQGYNEQFF.

The chain carries TRBV29-1 and TRBJ2-7; D ambiguous. V lost 2 bases and J lost 3, with 8 bases in between. Germline CDR1 SQVTM, CDR2 ANQGSEA. CDR3 length: 12 residues. CDR3: CSVELAGYEQYF. In DNA, the CDR3 is TGCAGCGTTGAATTAGCTGGCTACGAGCAGTACTTC.

Notes on this clonotype: The junction departs from germline at one end; a sequencing error may be responsible. The chain combines TRBV29-1 with TRBJ1-1; 9 positions agree with TRBD1. This CDR3 is built from 13 residues. From germline, CDR1 is SQVTM and CDR2 ANQGSEA. CDR3 amino acids: CSVQDRGWTEALF. CDR3 nucleotides: TGCAGCGTCCAAGACAGGGGGTGGACTGAAGCTCTCTTT.

A note on this clonotype: A read error may produce the germline difference seen at one junction end. The chain couples TRBV7-8 to TRBJ2-4; TRBD2 matches 9 bases. CDR1 SGHVS and CDR2 FQNEAQ come from the germline V gene. CDR3 length: 16 residues. The CDR3 DNA sequence: TGTGCCAGCAGCTTTCCTCTAGCGGGAACCAAAAACATTCAGCACTTC. Translating gives CASSFPLAGTKNIQHF.

This clonotype was seen only a few times. The chain has TRBV12-3 or TRBV12-4 and TRBJ2-5; possible D gene TRBD2, 5 bases. The CDR3 is 15 residues long. V was cut by 4 bases and J by 2 bases, with 14 bases left in between. The CDR3 loop is CASSSTRESQETQYF. In DNA form, the CDR3 reads TGTGCCAGCAGTTCAACTAGAGAATCACAAGAGACCCAGTACTTC.

The rearrangement uses TRBV6-2 or TRBV6-3 and TRBJ2-1; 13 positions agree with TRBD2. Losses at the gene ends were 4 bases for V and 13 bases for J; bases not matched to a gene: 7. The length of the CDR3 is 14 residues. Germline CDR1 MNHEY, CDR2 SVGEGT. The CDR3 DNA reads as TGTGCCAGCAGTTTGACTAGCGGGGGGTCTTCCCAGTTCTTC. It yields the protein CASSLTSGGSSQFF.

Only a few counts were recorded for this clonotype. This chain joins TRBV7-3 and TRBJ2-5; D call uncertain. The V end lost 1 base, the J end lost 5 bases, and 20 bases lay between the germline ends. The CDR3 length is 17 residues. Germline V gene lookup returns CDR1 SGHTA and CDR2 FQGTGA. The CDR3 DNA follows: TGTGCCAGCAGCTTAATGGTACTCGGACGGTCGGCGGAGACCCAGTACTTC. This codes for CASSLMVLGRSAETQYF.

This clonotype was found a few times. The chain recombines TRBV12-3 or TRBV12-4 with TRBJ2-5, with 10 bases lining up with TRBD1. The J call could be wrong; TRBJ2-7 is a better fit for the DNA end. The CDR3 covers 15 residues. For the CDR3, the DNA is TGTGCCAGCAGTACGCCGGGACAGGGGATATACGAGCAGTACTTC. Translating gives CASSTPGQGIYEQYF.

This chain uses TRBV12-3 or TRBV12-4 with TRBJ1-1, with D possibly matching TRBD1 (5 bases). V lost 3 bases and J 4 bases, leaving 15 bases between the germline ends. This CDR3 comprises 15 residues. CDR3 region: CASSLGLSRGTEAFF. CDR3 nucleotides: TGTGCCAGCAGTTTGGGACTTTCCCGTGGCACTGAAGCTTTCTTT.

The rearrangement uses TRBV30 and TRBJ2-1; D perhaps matches TRBD2 (6 bases). V was clipped by 2 bases and J by 4 bases, with 18 bases between them. The CDR3 length is 16 residues. Germline V gives CDR1 GTSNPN, CDR2 SVGIG (reference sequence). The chain's CDR3 is CAWSTATSPLYNEQFF. The CDR3 DNA sequence: TGTGCCTGGAGTACGGCGACTAGTCCCTTGTACAATGAGCAGTTCTTC.

A remark on this clonotype: The germline gene is not matched at one end of the junction; a read error may be the cause. J is TRBJ1-4 and V is TRBV6-1; 7 nucleotides line up with TRBD1. CDR1 and CDR2 (germline): MNHNS, SASEGT. The CDR3 loop spans 14 amino acids. The CDR3 DNA reads TGTGCCAGCGGAGAGGGGGCATTGAATGAAAAGCTGTTTTTT. Protein product: CASGEGALNEKLFF.